This T cell receptor (beta chain) was documented in a study of response to subunit inactivated influenza vaccine. Trimming took off 3 bases at V and 2 bases at J, with 11 bases between the two ends. The CDR3 is made up of 14 amino acids. Germline V gives CDR1 DFQATT, CDR2 SNEGSKA (reference sequence). TCRdb reprocessed the RT-PCR reads via MiXCR and lists one record per CDR3 protein. The data contain about 500,000 distinct CDR3 sequences, 16% of them singletons. The receptor was derived from a man between 50 and 75 years old who received an inactivated influenza vaccine. Sample: CD4+ T cells sorted from PBMCs, taken roughly 24 months after vaccination. The gene calls are TRBV20-1 and TRBJ1-3; possibly TRBD1 for D (5 bases). The CDR3 DNA sequence: TGCAGTGCTAGTTTCGGGGGGGCTGGAAACACCATATATTTT. Translation: CSASFGGAGNTIYF.